This entry describes one TCR beta chain. This clone was recorded once. Its specific antigen is unknown. Base qualities are not at hand, and no much larger clone is one base apart. The sample belongs to a study of vaccination effects on CD4 cells after COVID-19 (dated by TCRdb to 2022 to 2024). Background on the whole study: Post-vaccine samples across the study were collected a median of 72 days after the second dose, with a range of 14 to 241. SARS-CoV-2 spike-specific CD4+ TCR repertoires from before and after mRNA vaccination were compared in COVID-19 convalescent patients and in infection-naive vaccine recipients. Altogether, around eleven COVID-19 convalescent patients and a few SARS-CoV-2-naive healthy vaccine recipients made up the full study. Cultures from other donors in the study were sequenced using the Oncomine TCR Beta short-read assay on an Illumina iSeq 100. Study-level results and caveats: Marked clonal contraction was observed in both infection-induced and vaccine-induced clones at late post-vaccination timepoints, consistent with waning T cell responses. Limitations of the study were the small number of convalescent patients and the absence of early post-infection timepoints. In healthy vaccine recipients, vaccine-induced clones were almost all SARS-CoV-2 mono-reactive, with only 1 of 255 cross-reactive with common cold coronaviruses.

The method was the immunoSEQ multiplex PCR assay. TCR beta CDR3 sequencing was performed on DNA from the cultured, isolated CD4+ T cells. In the original analysis: The analysis removed non-productive TCR sequences, trimmed reads to the CDR3 region, and retained only CDR3s that were 7 or more amino acids long. Antigen-specific clonotypes were identified using the MANAFEST web app by comparison of expansion in peptide wells against reference cultures. For clones to be considered positive, expansion at FDR<0.05 versus reference and all other wells, an odds ratio above 5, and a frequency above 0.1% in two replicate wells were required. Cross-reactive clonotypes were defined as significantly expanded in SARS-CoV-2 spike wells and in at least one common cold coronavirus spike condition. Using the stringdist R package, CDR3 similarity was measured by Levenshtein distance, and unrooted trees were constructed with ape in R 3.6.1. What TCRdb holds here is the immuneACCESS table cut down to in-frame rearrangements. Part of the clones is not present; checked against another copy, under half of the missing clones reflect an unresolved V gene, and the others are unexplained. V and J calls and clone size are given by that table; D and trimming were obtained from the DNA. A total of approximately 26,000 clones appear in this sample, 70% to 75% of them only once. In total, the top ten clones hold roughly 10% of the sample.

To identify antigen-specific CD4+ T cell clonotypes by their expansion, the ViraFEST assay first stimulated PBMC with viral peptide pools and then applied TCR sequencing. After around ten days of culture, CD4+ T cells were isolated with the EasySep CD4+ T cell isolation kit. Participants received two doses of either the BNT162b2 or the mRNA-1273 mRNA SARS-CoV-2 vaccine. None of the healthy vaccine recipients had a prior SARS-CoV-2 infection, which was confirmed by nucleocapsid antibody tests that came back negative both before and after vaccination. Each well held more than 1.5 million PBMC cultured in IMDM containing 5% human AB serum, 10 IU/ml IL-2 and gentamicin, along with roughly 10 ug/ml peptides. Half of the culture medium was replaced with fresh IL-2-containing medium on days 3 and 7. Unless otherwise noted, each peptide stimulation condition was cultured in triplicate wells. PBMC were separated from whole blood using Ficoll-Paque Plus gradient centrifugation and were then either cryopreserved at -140C or used fresh. The spike proteins of SARS-CoV-2 and of the common cold coronaviruses HCoV-NL63, HCoV-OC43 and HCoV-229E were spanned by overlapping peptide pools. Genomic DNA was extracted from cultured CD4+ T cells with the QIAamp micro DNA kit.

The TCR originated in a human donor who received a COVID-19 vaccine. The material sequenced was CD4+ T cells from PBMCs cultured with HCoV-NL63 spike peptides, taken after COVID-19 vaccination. Explained via the paper, the cell subset or site label denotes: HCoV-NL63 spike overlapping peptide pool stimulation.

The CDR3 loop reads CASSPGLAGVTDTQYF. The nucleotide sequence is TGTGCCAGCAGCCCCGGACTAGCGGGGGTCACAGATACGCAGTATTTT. The chain couples TRBV5-4 to TRBJ2-3; 13 bases in between match TRBD2. Counted from cysteine to phenylalanine, this CDR3 has 16 amino acids. The entry retains the CDR3 DNA only, 48 bases that are in frame from base 1. The germline V gene (reference sequence) sets CDR1 to SGHNT and CDR2 to YYREEE. Relative to germline, V is missing 4 bases and J is missing 2 bases, with 4 bases of the junction outside any gene match.